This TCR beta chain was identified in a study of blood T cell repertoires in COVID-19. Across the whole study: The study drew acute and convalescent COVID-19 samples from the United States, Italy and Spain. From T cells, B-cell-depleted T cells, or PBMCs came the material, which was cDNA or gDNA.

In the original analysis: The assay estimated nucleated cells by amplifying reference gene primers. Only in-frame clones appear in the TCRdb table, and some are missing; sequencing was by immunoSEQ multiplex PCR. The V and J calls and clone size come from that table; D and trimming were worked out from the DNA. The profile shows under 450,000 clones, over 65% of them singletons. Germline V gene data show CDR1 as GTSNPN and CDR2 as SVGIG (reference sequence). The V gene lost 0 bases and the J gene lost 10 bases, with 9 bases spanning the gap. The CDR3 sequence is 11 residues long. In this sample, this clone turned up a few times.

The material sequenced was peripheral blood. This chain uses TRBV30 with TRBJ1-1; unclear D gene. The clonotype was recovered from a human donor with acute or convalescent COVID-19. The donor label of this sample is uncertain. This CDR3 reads CAWSVAAGAFF. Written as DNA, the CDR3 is TGTGCCTGGAGTGTAGCCGCGGGAGCTTTCTTT.